The T cell receptor (beta chain) under discussion was sequenced for a study of T cell responses to AZD1222 COVID-19 vaccine. General observations from the study: Two AZD1222 administrations were followed by greater Spike-specific TCR breadth and depth. At 160-218 and 743-854, vaccine-associated CD4 TCRs were dominant, and they spanned spike. Seropositive status at baseline applied to only six AZD1222 recipients. Clonal diversity was possibly underestimated, and the donors were mostly white British, with more females.

A remark on this clone: What it binds is not known.

Some clones are missing from TCRdb's copy, which holds only in-frame ones; the method was immunoSEQ multiplex PCR. The data hold about 80,000 clones, with 70% to 90% observed a single time. This CDR3 is built from 13 residues. CDR1 is SGHNT and CDR2 is YYREEE in the germline V gene (reference sequence). Deletions cut 0 bases from V and 5 bases from J, with 8 bases between. Sample: peripheral blood, taken 28 days after the second AZD1222 dose. The chain recombines TRBV5-4 with TRBJ1-2, with D unclear. The TCR sequence derives from an adult who received the AZD1222 COVID-19 vaccine. The CDR3 DNA reads TGTGCCAGCAGCTTGGAGTCGGAATATGGCTACACCTTC. Translated: CASSLESEYGYTF.